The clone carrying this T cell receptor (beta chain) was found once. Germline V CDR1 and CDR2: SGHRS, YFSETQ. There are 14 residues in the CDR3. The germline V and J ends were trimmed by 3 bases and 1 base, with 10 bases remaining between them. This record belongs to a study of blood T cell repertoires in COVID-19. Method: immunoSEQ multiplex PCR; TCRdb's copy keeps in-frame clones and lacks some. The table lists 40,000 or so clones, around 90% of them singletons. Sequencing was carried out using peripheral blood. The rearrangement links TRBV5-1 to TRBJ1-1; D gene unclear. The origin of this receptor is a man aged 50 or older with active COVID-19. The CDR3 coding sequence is TGCGCCAGCAGCTCCGACCCAGGGAACACTGAAGCTTTCTTT. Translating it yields CASSSDPGNTEAFF.